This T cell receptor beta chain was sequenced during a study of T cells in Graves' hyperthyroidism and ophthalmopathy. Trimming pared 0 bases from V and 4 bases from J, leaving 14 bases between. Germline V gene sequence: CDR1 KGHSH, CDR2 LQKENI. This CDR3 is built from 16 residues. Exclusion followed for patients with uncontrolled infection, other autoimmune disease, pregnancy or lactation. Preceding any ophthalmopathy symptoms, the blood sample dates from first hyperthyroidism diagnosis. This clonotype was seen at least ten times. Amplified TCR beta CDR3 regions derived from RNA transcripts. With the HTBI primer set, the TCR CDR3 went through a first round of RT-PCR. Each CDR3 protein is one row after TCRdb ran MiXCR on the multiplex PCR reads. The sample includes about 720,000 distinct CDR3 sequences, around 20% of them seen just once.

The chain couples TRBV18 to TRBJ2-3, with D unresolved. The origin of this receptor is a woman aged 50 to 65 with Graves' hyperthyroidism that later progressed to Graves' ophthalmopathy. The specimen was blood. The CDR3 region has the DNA TGTGCCAGCTCACCACCGGGTTTCCTACCCCCAGATACGCAGTATTTT. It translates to CASSPPGFLPPDTQYF.